The 4 T cell receptor beta chains below come from one sample, sequenced in a study of identical twins. MiXCR, run by TCRdb on the 5' RACE reads, gives a single entry per CDR3 protein. The sample gives about 240,000 distinct CDR3 sequences, 7.5% of which show up once; roughly 5.4% is in the top ten. This same sample was also part of a study on yellow fever vaccine responses in identical twins.

Sequencing input: CD8+ T cells sorted from blood. The receptors were gathered from a woman aged 18-35 years in good health.

Notes on this clonotype: This clone may be a read error of a much larger clone one base away. The chain joins TRBV28 to TRBJ2-7; 8 bases match TRBD1. Germline values: CDR1 MDHEN, CDR2 SYDVKM. This CDR3 is 15 amino acids long. This chain's CDR3 is CPSSTIRGQAEEQYF. CDR3 DNA sequence: TGTCCCAGCAGCACCATAAGGGGACAGGCCGAGGAGCAGTACTTC.

This clonotype was seen a handful of times. The V call is TRBV11-2, the J call TRBJ2-1; 10 bases map to TRBD2. The germline V gene encodes CDR1 SGHAT and CDR2 FQNNGV. The CDR3 sequence is 15 residues long. V dropped 5 bases and J dropped 2; count of bases not matched to a gene: 3. DNA of the CDR3: TGTGCCAGCAGCCCAGGGACTAGCGCCTACAATGAGCAGTTCTTC. Amino acids: CASSPGTSAYNEQFF.

This clonotype showed up many times. The chain recombines TRBV5-1 with TRBJ2-1; D call uncertain. Germline-derived CDR1 and CDR2 are SGHRS and YFSETQ. The CDR3 consists of 14 residues. V was pared by 0 bases and J by 1 base, with 5 bases between. CDR3 region: CASSLEGSYNEQFF. CDR3 coding DNA: TGCGCCAGCAGCTTGGAAGGGTCCTACAATGAGCAGTTCTTC.

This chain uses TRBV7-9 with TRBJ1-1, with D perhaps matching TRBD1 (6 bases). The V end lost 3 bases, the J end lost 6 bases, and 11 bases lay between the germline ends. In germline, CDR1 is SEHNR, CDR2 FQNEAQ (reference sequence). CDR3 size: 13 residues. CDR3 nucleotides: TGTGCCAGCAGCTTCGGGGGGGCCGCTGAAGCTTTCTTT. The encoded protein is CASSFGGAAEAFF.